A single T cell receptor beta chain is shown here with its context. Its antigen is still unknown. There are no base qualities to consult, and no much larger clone falls within one base. This specimen belongs to a study of CD4+ T cells in melanoma (dated by TCRdb to 2021 to 2024). Turning to the overall study: Neoantigen-specific CD4+ T cells in human melanoma were investigated in the study.

Sequences MNHEY (CDR1) and SVGAGI (CDR2) are obtained from the germline V gene. The CDR3 contains 13 residues, cysteine and phenylalanine counted. Kept here is only the CDR3 DNA, which spans 39 bases and is read in frame from base 1. V was cut back by 6 bases and J by 6 bases, leaving a gap of 14 bases between them. Results the study describes overall, beyond this receptor: Neoantigen-specific CD4+ T cells were reported to be correlated with the function of CD8+ T cells, macrophages and B cells. Neoantigen-specific CD4+ T cells in melanoma were reported to show diverse differentiation states.

The library came from the immunoSEQ multiplex PCR assay. TCRdb's version of the immuneACCESS table is confined to in-frame rearrangements and falls short of the full clone set. An unresolved V gene accounts for under half of the shortfall where checked; the remainder is of unknown origin. This sample lists about 9,900 clones; roughly 69% were detected once. The ten largest clones take up approximately 25% of the sample. The donors were people with melanoma. The clonotype comes from a human donor with melanoma. This receptor chain uses TRBV6-5 and TRBJ1-1; confidence is insufficient to name the D gene. Sequenced material: tumor tissue. The CDR3 reads CASRERRIAEAFF. Here is the DNA: TGTGCCAGCAGAGAAAGGAGGATCGCTGAAGCTTTCTTT.